This T cell receptor (beta chain) was retrieved from a study of T cells in Graves' hyperthyroidism and ophthalmopathy. General observations from the study: Blood also showed most of the thyroid clonotypes that were expanded above 0.001. Ophthalmopathy and stable hyperthyroidism were told apart by a 13 V-J model.

This clonotype occurred many times. The antigen remains undetermined. RNA transcripts provided the source from which TCR beta CDR3 regions were amplified. The primer set for the first-round RT-PCR of the TCR CDR3 was HTBI. TCRdb independently ran MiXCR on the multiplex PCR reads; one entry per CDR3 protein. The sample has about half a million distinct CDR3 sequences, more than 20% seen once. Unmatched junction bases numbered 12, after V lost 1 base and J lost 4 bases. The CDR3 contains 17 residues. The chain combines TRBV12-3 or TRBV12-4 with TRBJ1-1; 7 nucleotides agree with TRBD1. Sequenced sample: blood. The clonotype comes from a young man with Graves' hyperthyroidism. The chain's CDR3 is CASSLGPGEYRGTEAFF. The CDR3 DNA follows: TGTGCCAGCAGTTTAGGTCCAGGGGAGTACAGGGGCACTGAAGCTTTCTTT.